These T cell receptor beta chains were read from a single sample in a study of shared clonotypes between healthy human individuals. Clones were read by immunoSEQ multiplex PCR, and TCRdb kept only the in-frame ones, dropping some. The table includes over 750,000 clones, 90% to 98% detected once. Sequenced: naive CD8+ T cells sorted from blood. These receptors were taken from a man aged 30 to 45 in good health. The CDR3 runs from the conserved cysteine through the conserved F or W. The order of the fields is V gene, D gene, clone size, J gene, CDR3 DNA, CDR3 protein. D genes are given only for firm matches. The listing skips clone size in some rows; elsewhere it reads once, few, many or a size class.

v_call: TRBV5-1; d_call: TRBD2; clone_size: -; j_call: TRBJ2-1; cdr3_nt: TGCGCCAGCAGCTCTACAAGCGGGAAACGCTACAATGAGCAGTTCTTC; cdr3_aa: CASSSTSGKRYNEQFF
v_call: TRBV13; d_call: TRBD2; clone_size: -; j_call: TRBJ2-7; cdr3_nt: TGTGCCAGCAGCTTAGGGCCTAACGGACTAGCGGGAGCGGAGTTTCCTTACGAGCAGTACTTC; cdr3_aa: CASSLGPNGLAGAEFPYEQYF
v_call: TRBV5-1; d_call: -; clone_size: once; j_call: TRBJ2-2; cdr3_nt: TGCGCCAGCAGCTTGCCCCGGCAGGGGGGTACCGGGGAGCTGTTTTTT; cdr3_aa: CASSLPRQGGTGELFF
v_call: TRBV7-9; d_call: TRBD1; clone_size: -; j_call: TRBJ1-4; cdr3_nt: TGTGCCAGCAGCTCGGGACAGACTAATGAAAAACTGTTTTTT; cdr3_aa: CASSSGQTNEKLFF
v_call: TRBV7-9; d_call: TRBD2; clone_size: -; j_call: TRBJ2-1; cdr3_nt: TGTGCCAGCAGCCCGACTAGCGGGAGTGTCTACAATGAGCAGTTCTTC; cdr3_aa: CASSPTSGSVYNEQFF
v_call: TRBV5-1; d_call: -; clone_size: -; j_call: TRBJ1-5; cdr3_nt: TGCGCCAGCAGGTCCGAAAGGGATAGCAATCAGCCCCAGCATTTT; cdr3_aa: CASRSERDSNQPQHF
v_call: TRBV29-1; d_call: -; clone_size: -; j_call: TRBJ1-2; cdr3_nt: TGCAGCGTTGATGATTACAGCCGGTCCTATGGCTACACCTTC; cdr3_aa: CSVDDYSRSYGYTF
v_call: TRBV9; d_call: TRBD2; clone_size: -; j_call: TRBJ2-5; cdr3_nt: TGTGCCAGCAGCGTAGCGGGAGGGGGAAGAGAAACCCAGTACTTC; cdr3_aa: CASSVAGGGRETQYF
v_call: TRBV6-5; d_call: TRBD1; clone_size: -; j_call: TRBJ2-7; cdr3_nt: TGTGCCAGCAGCCTAACAGGGGTCTACGAGCAGTACTTC; cdr3_aa: CASSLTGVYEQYF
v_call: TRBV11-2; d_call: -; clone_size: -; j_call: TRBJ2-3; cdr3_nt: TGTGCCAGCAGCCTCGGAAGACCAGATACGCAGTATTTT; cdr3_aa: CASSLGRPDTQYF
v_call: TRBV19; d_call: -; clone_size: -; j_call: TRBJ1-1; cdr3_nt: TGTGCCAGTAGTATAGGAGGACTTGAAGCTTTCTTT; cdr3_aa: CASSIGGLEAFF
v_call: TRBV14; d_call: -; clone_size: -; j_call: TRBJ2-7; cdr3_nt: TGTGCCAGCAGCCAAGGGCCCGAGCAGTACTTC; cdr3_aa: CASSQGPEQYF
v_call: TRBV19; d_call: -; clone_size: once; j_call: TRBJ2-3; cdr3_nt: TGTGCCAGTAGTATCCTTGTTACAGATACGCAGTATTTT; cdr3_aa: CASSILVTDTQYF
v_call: TRBV5-1; d_call: -; clone_size: -; j_call: TRBJ1-2; cdr3_nt: TGCGCCAGCAGCTTGGAGGGTTTCCCGGGGGGCCGGGGCTATGGCTACACCTTC; cdr3_aa: CASSLEGFPGGRGYGYTF
v_call: TRBV4-3; d_call: -; clone_size: -; j_call: TRBJ2-1; cdr3_nt: TGCGCCAGCAGCCAAGACAGCTCAGGGAACAATGAGCAGTTCTTC; cdr3_aa: CASSQDSSGNNEQFF
v_call: TRBV5-4; d_call: -; clone_size: -; j_call: TRBJ1-1; cdr3_nt: TGTGCCAGCAGCTGGGGGGGATTGGACACTGAAGCTTTCTTT; cdr3_aa: CASSWGGLDTEAFF
v_call: TRBV19; d_call: -; clone_size: -; j_call: TRBJ2-7; cdr3_nt: TGTGCCAGCACCGGGACAAGAGCCTACGAGCAGTACTTC; cdr3_aa: CASTGTRAYEQYF
v_call: TRBV27; d_call: -; clone_size: -; j_call: TRBJ1-2; cdr3_nt: TGTGCCAGCAGTTTCGCAGGGTATAGATCTAACTATGGCTACACCTTC; cdr3_aa: CASSFAGYRSNYGYTF
v_call: TRBV19; d_call: -; clone_size: -; j_call: TRBJ1-1; cdr3_nt: TGTGCCAGTAGTGCACAGAGGACCGAAGCTTTCTTT; cdr3_aa: CASSAQRTEAFF
v_call: TRBV6-5; d_call: -; clone_size: -; j_call: TRBJ1-5; cdr3_nt: TGTGCCAGCAGTTACAAGCTCAATCAGCCCCAGCATTTT; cdr3_aa: CASSYKLNQPQHF
v_call: TRBV18; d_call: -; clone_size: few; j_call: TRBJ2-5; cdr3_nt: TGTGCCAGCTCACCAGGTCCGGGTGGGGAGACCCAGTACTTC; cdr3_aa: CASSPGPGGETQYF
v_call: TRBV21-1; d_call: -; clone_size: -; j_call: TRBJ2-2; cdr3_nt: TGTGCCAGCAGCAAAGCCCAGGAGGGGGGCACCGGGGAGCTGTTTTTT; cdr3_aa: CASSKAQEGGTGELFF
v_call: TRBV27; d_call: TRBD2; clone_size: -; j_call: TRBJ2-3; cdr3_nt: TGTGCCAGCGCAATGCCGGGACTAGCTTCTGATACGCAGTATTTT; cdr3_aa: CASAMPGLASDTQYF
v_call: TRBV28; d_call: TRBD1; clone_size: -; j_call: TRBJ2-7; cdr3_nt: TGTGCCAGCAACAGGGGTTTAGGCGAGCAGTACTTC; cdr3_aa: CASNRGLGEQYF
v_call: TRBV27; d_call: -; clone_size: once; j_call: TRBJ2-4; cdr3_nt: TGTGCCAGCAGTTTAAACGGGGCCCCCTCTAACATTCAGTACTTC; cdr3_aa: CASSLNGAPSNIQYF
v_call: TRBV30; d_call: -; clone_size: -; j_call: TRBJ1-4; cdr3_nt: TGTGCCGGAAGATGGACGGGGAATGAAAAACTGTTTTTT; cdr3_aa: CAGRWTGNEKLFF
v_call: TRBV11-3; d_call: -; clone_size: once; j_call: TRBJ2-1; cdr3_nt: TGTGCCTGCAGCTTTTCGAATCCTAACTACAATGAGCAGTTCTTC; cdr3_aa: CACSFSNPNYNEQFF
v_call: TRBV9; d_call: TRBD2; clone_size: -; j_call: TRBJ2-7; cdr3_nt: TGTGCCAGCAGCCCGACTAGCGGGAGTGGCTACGAGCAGTACTTC; cdr3_aa: CASSPTSGSGYEQYF
v_call: TRBV27; d_call: TRBD2; clone_size: -; j_call: TRBJ2-3; cdr3_nt: TGTGCCAGCAGTTTACAACTAGCGGGATTGACAGATACGCAGTATTTT; cdr3_aa: CASSLQLAGLTDTQYF
v_call: TRBV28; d_call: -; clone_size: -; j_call: TRBJ1-5; cdr3_nt: TGTGCCAGCAGCAAGGACAGTTTGTATCAGCCCCAGCATTTT; cdr3_aa: CASSKDSLYQPQHF
v_call: TRBV9; d_call: -; clone_size: -; j_call: TRBJ2-1; cdr3_nt: TGTGCCAGCAGCGTAGATGGCGGCCACAATGAGCAGTTCTTC; cdr3_aa: CASSVDGGHNEQFF
v_call: TRBV29-1; d_call: TRBD1; clone_size: -; j_call: TRBJ1-2; cdr3_nt: TGCAGCGTTGAGGACAGGGTCAGTTTGGGTGGCTACACCTTC; cdr3_aa: CSVEDRVSLGGYTF
v_call: TRBV7-8; d_call: TRBD2; clone_size: -; j_call: TRBJ2-4; cdr3_nt: TGTGCCAGCAGCCCTCGGACTAGCGGAGATAGGGACATTCAGTACTTC; cdr3_aa: CASSPRTSGDRDIQYF
v_call: TRBV4-1; d_call: TRBD2; clone_size: -; j_call: TRBJ2-1; cdr3_nt: TGCGCCAGCAGCCAAATGACTAGCGGGAGGGTTGCGGATGAGCAGTTCTTC; cdr3_aa: CASSQMTSGRVADEQFF
v_call: TRBV2; d_call: -; clone_size: once; j_call: TRBJ2-1; cdr3_nt: TGTGCCAGCAGTGATGGCCTAGCGACCAAACGGGGTGAGCAGTTCTTC; cdr3_aa: CASSDGLATKRGEQFF
v_call: TRBV19; d_call: TRBD1; clone_size: -; j_call: TRBJ2-7; cdr3_nt: TGTGCCAGTCGCCCCGTTACAGGGGTATACGAGCAGTACTTC; cdr3_aa: CASRPVTGVYEQYF
v_call: TRBV10-3; d_call: -; clone_size: -; j_call: TRBJ1-1; cdr3_nt: TGTGCCATCAGTGAGTCAGGCCTAGAAAGGGACACTGAAGCTTTCTTT; cdr3_aa: CAISESGLERDTEAFF
v_call: TRBV7-3; d_call: -; clone_size: -; j_call: TRBJ1-1; cdr3_nt: TGTGCCAGCAGCTTACATCATAACACTGAAGCTTTCTTT; cdr3_aa: CASSLHHNTEAFF
v_call: TRBV7-9; d_call: -; clone_size: -; j_call: TRBJ1-1; cdr3_nt: TGTGCCAGCAGCCCAGGTTTTGGGGGGCCGAACACTGAAGCTTTCTTT; cdr3_aa: CASSPGFGGPNTEAFF
v_call: TRBV7-9; d_call: TRBD1; clone_size: -; j_call: TRBJ2-7; cdr3_nt: TGTGCCAGCAGCTTACCGGGACAGGGCTACGAGCAGTACTTC; cdr3_aa: CASSLPGQGYEQYF
v_call: TRBV27; d_call: -; clone_size: -; j_call: TRBJ2-7; cdr3_nt: TGTGCCAGCAGTTTATCCCTCTCGGGACTCCTAAGCGGCGAGCAGTACTTC; cdr3_aa: CASSLSLSGLLSGEQYF
v_call: TRBV27; d_call: -; clone_size: -; j_call: TRBJ2-6; cdr3_nt: TGTGCCAGCAGTTCTCTCTCTGGGGCCAACGTCCTGACTTTC; cdr3_aa: CASSSLSGANVLTF
v_call: TRBV30; d_call: -; clone_size: -; j_call: TRBJ2-7; cdr3_nt: TGTGCCTGGAGTGGCGAAGGCTACGAGCAGTACTTC; cdr3_aa: CAWSGEGYEQYF
v_call: TRBV6-5; d_call: -; clone_size: -; j_call: TRBJ2-5; cdr3_nt: TGTGCCAGCAGTGCCCACGCAGGGATCCAAGAGACCCAGTACTTC; cdr3_aa: CASSAHAGIQETQYF
v_call: TRBV9; d_call: TRBD2; clone_size: -; j_call: TRBJ2-7; cdr3_nt: TGTGCCAGCAGTCCGGCGGCGGGAGGATTCTACGAGCAGTACTTC; cdr3_aa: CASSPAAGGFYEQYF
v_call: TRBV29-1; d_call: -; clone_size: -; j_call: TRBJ2-5; cdr3_nt: TGCAGCGTTGAAAGCCACCGGGCCTCGTACCAAGAGACCCAGTACTTC; cdr3_aa: CSVESHRASYQETQYF
v_call: TRBV6-4; d_call: -; clone_size: -; j_call: TRBJ2-5; cdr3_nt: TGTGCCAGCAGTGACTTGCCAGGGCAAGAGACCCAGTACTTC; cdr3_aa: CASSDLPGQETQYF
v_call: TRBV7-9; d_call: -; clone_size: -; j_call: TRBJ2-3; cdr3_nt: TGTGCCAGCAGCTTAACTGTCGGGAGTACAGATACGCAGTATTTT; cdr3_aa: CASSLTVGSTDTQYF
v_call: TRBV9; d_call: -; clone_size: -; j_call: TRBJ2-7; cdr3_nt: TGTGCCAGCAGCCCCAGAAGCTCCTACGAGCAGTACTTC; cdr3_aa: CASSPRSSYEQYF
v_call: TRBV2; d_call: -; clone_size: -; j_call: TRBJ1-5; cdr3_nt: TGTGCCAGCAGTGGGAGGGAGGGGTATAGCAATCAGCCCCAGCATTTT; cdr3_aa: CASSGREGYSNQPQHF
v_call: TRBV5-1; d_call: TRBD1; clone_size: -; j_call: TRBJ1-5; cdr3_nt: TGCGCCAGCAGCTCTCGACAGGGCCGGAATCAGCCCCAGCATTTT; cdr3_aa: CASSSRQGRNQPQHF
v_call: TRBV5-6; d_call: TRBD2; clone_size: -; j_call: TRBJ2-1; cdr3_nt: TGTGCCAGCAGCTTCCGGACTAGCCGCCTATACAATGAGCAGTTCTTC; cdr3_aa: CASSFRTSRLYNEQFF